This entry lists 10 T cell receptor beta chains sequenced from one sample in a study of blood T cell repertoires in COVID-19. Libraries were prepared by immunoSEQ multiplex PCR; TCRdb keeps only in-frame clonotypes and omits some of them. Of approximately 300,000 clones listed, around 90% are singletons. Sequenced input: peripheral blood. The receptor source for this set is a woman aged 50 to 60 with COVID-19, enrolled during active disease.

The gene calls are TRBV30 and TRBJ2-3; weak D call: TRBD2 (5 bases). The germline V gene encodes CDR1 GTSNPN and CDR2 SVGIG (reference sequence). The CDR3 contains 14 residues. V was cut by 1 base and J by 12 bases, with 20 bases left in between. DNA of the CDR3: TGTGCCTGGAGTGCGGACGGGATCCTGGGGAAACAGTATTTT. Its protein product is CAWSADGILGKQYF.

The V and J genes are TRBV5-4 and TRBJ1-1; D unresolved. Germline V gene data show CDR1 as SGHNT and CDR2 as YYREEE (reference sequence). The CDR3 has 14 amino acids. Between the trimmed V and J ends, which lost 0 bases and 4 bases, there was a span of 10 bases. The CDR3 DNA sequence: TGTGCCAGCAGCTTGGACTTAATGAGCACTGAAGCTTTCTTT. Amino acid sequence: CASSLDLMSTEAFF.

The genes are TRBV5-8 and TRBJ1-3, with TRBD1 as a possible D gene (6 bases). V was cut by 2 bases and J by 7 bases, with 16 bases left in between. The CDR3 extends over 15 amino acids. Germline V gives CDR1 SGHTS, CDR2 YDEGEE. CDR3: CASSFGQSSINTIYF. The CDR3 DNA sequence: TGTGCCAGCAGCTTCGGACAGAGCTCTATCAACACCATATATTTT.

J is TRBJ2-7 and V is TRBV14, with 7 bases lining up with TRBD2. The junction had 9 bases not matched to a gene; V was cut back by 2 bases and J by 5 bases. The CDR3 loop spans 15 amino acids. Germline V lookup: CDR1 SGHDN, CDR2 FVKESK. The CDR3 coding sequence is TGTGCCAGCAGCCAAAGGTGGCGGGAGAGGAACGAGCAGTACTTC. As protein: CASSQRWRERNEQYF.

CDR3 in DNA: TGTGCCAGCAGCTTGGCCTGGCAGGGCGGCGGGGAGCTGTTTTTT. The encoded protein is CASSLAWQGGGELFF. This rearrangement joins TRBV5-4 to TRBJ2-2; possible D gene TRBD1, 5 bases. Trimming removed 0 bases from V and 7 bases from J, with 13 bases in between. Germline-derived CDR1 and CDR2 are SGHNT and YYREEE (reference sequence). The CDR3 length is 15 residues.

The V gene is TRBV25-1, the J gene TRBJ2-2; TRBD2 aligns across 8 bases. The CDR3 extends over 15 amino acids. V trimming: 8 bases; J trimming: 4 bases; junction bases outside the gene matches: 9. CDR1 and CDR2 from the germline V gene are MGHDK and SYGVNS. DNA of the CDR3: TGTGCCAGCTCCTTGGGGAGCGGGAGCACCGGGGAGCTGTTTTTT. Protein sequence: CASSLGSGSTGELFF.

Of note for this clone: Other nucleotide sequences in the sample specify the same CDR3. The chain recombines TRBV12-3 or TRBV12-4 with TRBJ1-2; no reliable D call. The CDR3 sequence is 12 residues long. V was trimmed by 6 bases and J by 4 bases, leaving 9 bases between them. CDR3: CASRRGSYGYTF. CDR3 bases: TGTGCCAGCAGAAGAGGGAGCTATGGCTACACCTTC.

The V call is TRBV2, the J call TRBJ2-7, with TRBD2 matching 8 bases. V was pared by 5 bases and J by 7 bases, with 7 bases of the junction left unmatched. This CDR3 region has 13 residues. Germline V gene sequence: CDR1 SNHLY, CDR2 FYNNEI. CDR3 sequence: CASSSGLVDEQYF. The CDR3, as DNA: TGTGCCAGCAGTTCGGGACTAGTGGATGAGCAGTACTTC. The full variable domain, in which reference TRBV2 and TRBJ2-7 provide the parts outside the CDR3, is EPEVTQTPSHQVTQMGQEVILRCVPISNHLYFYWYRQILGQKVEFLVSFYNNEISEKSEIFDDQFSVERPDGSNFTLKIRSTKLEDSAMYFCASSSGLVDEQYFGPGTRLTVT.

The CDR3 is CASSEDGSTGSTEAFF. The CDR3 coding sequence is TGTGCCAGCAGTGAAGATGGGTCTACAGGGAGCACTGAAGCTTTCTTT. The chain couples TRBV2 to TRBJ1-1; possible D gene TRBD1, 6 bases. This CDR3 region has 16 residues. V was clipped by 1 base and J by 4 bases, with 16 bases between them. Germline loops: CDR1 SNHLY, CDR2 FYNNEI.

This sequence joins TRBV6-5 and TRBJ1-1; D remains ambiguous. Germline loops: CDR1 MNHEY, CDR2 SVGAGI. The ends were cut back, 5 bases at V and 3 bases at J, with 13 bases in the middle. CDR3 length equals 14 residues. The CDR3 DNA reads as TGTGCCAGCAGTCTGAGGCAATCGTACACTGAAGCTTTCTTT. Residues: CASSLRQSYTEAFF.